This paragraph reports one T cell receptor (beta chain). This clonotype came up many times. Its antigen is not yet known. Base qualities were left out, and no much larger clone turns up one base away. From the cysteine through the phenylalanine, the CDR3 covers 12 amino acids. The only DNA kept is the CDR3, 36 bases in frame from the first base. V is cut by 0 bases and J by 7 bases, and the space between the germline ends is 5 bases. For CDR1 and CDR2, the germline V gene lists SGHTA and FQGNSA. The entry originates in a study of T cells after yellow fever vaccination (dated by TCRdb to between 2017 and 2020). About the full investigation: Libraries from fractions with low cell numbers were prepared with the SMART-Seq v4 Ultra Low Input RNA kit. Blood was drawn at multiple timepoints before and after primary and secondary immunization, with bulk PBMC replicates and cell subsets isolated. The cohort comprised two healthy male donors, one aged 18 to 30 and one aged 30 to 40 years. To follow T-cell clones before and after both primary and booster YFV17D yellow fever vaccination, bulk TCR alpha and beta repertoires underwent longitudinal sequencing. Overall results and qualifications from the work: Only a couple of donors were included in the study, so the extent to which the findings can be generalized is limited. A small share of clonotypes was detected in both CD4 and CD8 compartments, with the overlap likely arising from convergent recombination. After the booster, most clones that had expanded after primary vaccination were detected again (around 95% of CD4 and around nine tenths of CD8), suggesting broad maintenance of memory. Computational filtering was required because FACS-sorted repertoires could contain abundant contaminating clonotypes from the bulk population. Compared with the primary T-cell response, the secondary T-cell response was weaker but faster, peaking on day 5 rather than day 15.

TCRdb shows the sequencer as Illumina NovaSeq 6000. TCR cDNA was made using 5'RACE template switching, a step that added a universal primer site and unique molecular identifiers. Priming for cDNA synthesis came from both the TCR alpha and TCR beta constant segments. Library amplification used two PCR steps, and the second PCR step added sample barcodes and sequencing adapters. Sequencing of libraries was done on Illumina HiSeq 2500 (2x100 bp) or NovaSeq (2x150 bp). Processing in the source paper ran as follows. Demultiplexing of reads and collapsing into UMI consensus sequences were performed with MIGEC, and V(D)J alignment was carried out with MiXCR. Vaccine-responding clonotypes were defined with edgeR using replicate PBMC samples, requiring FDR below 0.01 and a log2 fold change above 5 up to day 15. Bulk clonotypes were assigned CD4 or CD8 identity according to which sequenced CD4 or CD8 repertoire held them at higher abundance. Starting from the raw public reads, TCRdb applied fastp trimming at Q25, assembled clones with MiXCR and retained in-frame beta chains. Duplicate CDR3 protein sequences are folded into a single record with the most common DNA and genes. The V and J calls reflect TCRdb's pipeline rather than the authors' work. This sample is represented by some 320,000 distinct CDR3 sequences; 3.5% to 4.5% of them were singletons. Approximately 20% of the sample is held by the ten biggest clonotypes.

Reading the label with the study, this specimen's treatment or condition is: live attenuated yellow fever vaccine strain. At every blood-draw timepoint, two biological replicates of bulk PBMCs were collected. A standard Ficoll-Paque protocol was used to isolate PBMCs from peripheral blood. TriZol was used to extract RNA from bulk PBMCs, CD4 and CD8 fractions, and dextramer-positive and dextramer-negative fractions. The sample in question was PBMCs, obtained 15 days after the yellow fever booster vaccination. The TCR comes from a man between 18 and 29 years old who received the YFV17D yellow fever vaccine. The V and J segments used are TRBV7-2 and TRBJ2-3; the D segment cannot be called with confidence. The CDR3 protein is CASSLALNTQYF. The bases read TGTGCCAGCAGCTTAGCGCTTAATACGCAGTATTTT. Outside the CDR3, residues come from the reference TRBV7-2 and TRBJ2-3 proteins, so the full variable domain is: GAGVSQSPSNKVTEKGKDVELRCDPISGHTALYWYRQSLGQGLEFLIYFQGNSAPDKSGLPSDRFSAERTGGSVSTLTIQRTQQEDSAVYLCASSLALNTQYFGPGTRLTVL.